This T cell receptor beta chain was documented in a study of T cell responses to AZD1222 COVID-19 vaccine. Looking at the study overall: Second-dose recipients at about 4 or about 12 weeks were treated as one pooled group.

About this clone: Its antigen is still unknown.

Study-wide results and limits: Increased Spike-specific TCR breadth and depth were observed after two AZD1222 doses. CD4 TCRs associated with vaccination spanned spike, dominating at 160-218 and 743-854.

Profiling relied on immunoSEQ multiplex PCR, and the TCRdb table lists in-frame clones only, not all of them. This table has under 150,000 clones, 93% appearing once. The CDR3 length is 17 residues. The chain uses TRBV21-1 and TRBJ1-3. TRBV21-1 is a recognized pseudogene. Sample: peripheral blood, taken on day 0 of AZD1222 vaccination. The receptor was isolated from an adult in good health. The CDR3 coding sequence is TGTGCCAGCAGCAAAGCAGGTGGGGGGCGAAGTGGAAACACCATATATTTT. Amino acid sequence: CASSKAGGGRSGNTIYF.